This TCR beta chain was retrieved from a study of T cells in Graves' hyperthyroidism and ophthalmopathy. From germline, CDR1 is LNHDA and CDR2 SQIVND (reference sequence). The CDR3 extends over 15 amino acids. Trimming removed 1 base from V and 1 base from J, with 10 bases in between. Amplified TCR beta CDR3 regions derived from RNA transcripts. The TCR CDR3 was amplified in a first-round RT-PCR using the HTBI primer set. Via MiXCR, TCRdb re-called the multiplex PCR reads, giving one row per CDR3 protein. The sample holds approximately 720,000 distinct CDR3 sequences, under 20% seen once. This clonotype showed up just a few times.

V is TRBV19 and J is TRBJ1-1; the D gene is possibly TRBD1 (5 bases). The sequenced sample consisted of blood. This clonotype was sampled from a woman in her forties or fifties with Graves' hyperthyroidism that later progressed to Graves' ophthalmopathy. The CDR3 bases are TGTGCCAGTAGTATAGCACGGGGGTCGAACACTGAAGCTTTCTTT. This translates into CASSIARGSNTEAFF.